Sequencing of this T cell receptor beta chain was carried out in a study of cytomegalovirus exposure and HLA in healthy donors. General observations from the study: The authors reported that TCR beta sequences could predict HLA-A and HLA-B alleles. These predictions were accurate for most subjects in the first cohort. Versus the roughly 700-donor mean, an Asian-associated ancestry cluster reportedly showed fewer N-insertions in a later analysis. There were some public TCRs occurring in many donors, but most TCR sequences were rare.

Donors were ostensibly healthy at sampling, although undocumented immune exposures were probable. The sample holds one count of this clone. Its antigen is undetermined. Amplification used 60 Vbeta primers and 13 Jbeta primers. The table came from immunoSEQ multiplex PCR; TCRdb's copy has only in-frame clones and leaves some out. The table includes roughly 110,000 clones, over 75% detected once. CDR3 size: 14 residues. The germline V and J ends were trimmed by 1 base and 4 bases, with 10 bases remaining between them. Germline V CDR1 and CDR2: SGHRS, YFSETQ. The chain employs TRBV5-1 and TRBJ2-3; no firm D call. Sequences were obtained from PBMCs. This clonotype was obtained from a man in his fifties or sixties in good health and CMV-seronegative. CDR3: CASSLYSRPDTQYF. The CDR3 DNA is TGCGCCAGCAGCTTGTACAGCAGGCCAGATACGCAGTATTTT.